The entry that follows covers one TCR beta chain sequence. Its specificity is unknown. The data stem from a study of cytomegalovirus exposure and HLA in healthy donors. Whole-study findings and limits: When analyzed later, the rates of TCR association showed variation by HLA locus, with DRB1 the most and HLA-C the fewest. Accurate HLA-A and HLA-B prediction from TCR beta sequences was reported for most subjects. For TCR beta chains, V- and J-gene trimming was later linked to a missense DCLRE1C variant.

PCR used 60 Vbeta primers and 13 Jbeta primers. This table comes from immunoSEQ multiplex PCR, and its TCRdb copy is limited to in-frame clones, with some not included. The table has some 130,000 clones, around 77% seen once. With V trimmed by 2 bases and J by 6 bases, 7 bases remained unmatched. This CDR3 spans 15 amino acids. Germline assignment: CDR1 SGHNT and CDR2 YYREEE (reference sequence). Despite likely unrecorded immune exposures, the donors were nominally healthy at the time of sampling. The receptor was isolated from a woman aged 60-75 years in good health and CMV-seronegative. Sequenced input: PBMCs. V is TRBV5-4 and J is TRBJ2-5, with 10 bases matching TRBD2. CDR3 sequence reads: CASSFVSGGAKTQYF. DNA of the CDR3: TGTGCCAGCAGCTTTGTGAGCGGGGGGGCCAAGACCCAGTACTTC. Complete variable domain (other parts from reference TRBV5-4 and TRBJ2-5): ETGVTQSPTHLIKTRGQQVTLRCSSQSGHNTVSWYQQALGQGPQFIFQYYREEENGRGNFPPRFSGLQFPNYSSELNVNALELDDSALYLCASSFVSGGAKTQYFGPGTRLLVL.